A selection of T cell receptor beta chains follows, all from one sample in a study of human T cells and chemical hapten exposure. TCRdb used MiXCR to reprocess the RACE reads, holding one entry per CDR3 protein. The sample lists 330,000 or so distinct CDR3 sequences, 6% to 7% occurring once. Source: whole blood, taken in connection with sensitization to the hapten diphenylcyclopropenone (DPC). The receptors shown here come from a woman under 30 with alopecia areata. Some clones in this sample may be carry-over from other donors' samples. Both conserved end residues are part of each CDR3. A D gene is named only where the DNA matches it firmly. Part of the rows lack a size; the others show once, few, many or a class for expanded clones.

>-|TRBV27|TRBJ1-1|-
TGTGCCAGCAGTTGGACGGACTTAAGGACAACTTTCTTT
CASSWTDLRTTFF
>-|TRBV29-1|TRBJ2-7|few
TGCAGCGTGCTAAGTAGCAGCTACGAGCAGTACTTC
CSVLSSSYEQYF
>-|TRBV11-1|TRBJ2-5|few
TGTGCCAGCAGCTTGGATCGACCGACCGTAGCGCCCGAGGAGGTAGAGACCCAGTACTTC
CASSLDRPTVAPEEVETQYF
>-|TRBV5-6|TRBJ1-6|many
TGTGCCAGCAGCTCGGCTGACGGGAATTCACCCCTCCACTTT
CASSSADGNSPLHF
>TRBD1|TRBV19|TRBJ1-3|few
TGTGCCAGTAGAACCGGGACAGGAGCTGGAAACACCATATATTTT
CASRTGTGAGNTIYF
>TRBD1|TRBV5-1|TRBJ1-1|-
TGCGCCAGCAGCTTGGGGCGGGGACAGGCCAGGAACACTGAAGCTTTCTTT
CASSLGRGQARNTEAFF
>TRBD2|TRBV5-1|TRBJ2-1|-
TGCGCCAGCAGCTTGGTCGGGGGGGGCCCCGTGGATGAGCAGTTCTTC
CASSLVGGGPVDEQFF
>-|TRBV6-2/TRBV6-3|TRBJ1-3|many
TGTGCCAGCAGTCCCGTCGACCGGTCCTCTGGAAACACCATATATTTT
CASSPVDRSSGNTIYF
>-|TRBV28|TRBJ2-7|few
TGTGCCAGCACCAATCGGGGAGGGGGCTCCTACGAGCAGTACTTC
CASTNRGGGSYEQYF
>TRBD1|TRBV5-1|TRBJ1-1|-
TGCGCCAGCAGCTTGGCGTGGGACAGCTCTGAAGCTTTCTTT
CASSLAWDSSEAFF
>-|TRBV12-3/TRBV12-4|TRBJ1-1|-
TGTGCCAGCAGTTTTGGGGACCTTGGAGGGGGACACACTGAAGCTTTCTTT
CASSFGDLGGGHTEAFF
>TRBD2|TRBV20-1|TRBJ2-2|-
TGCAGTGCTAGAGATCGGAGTAGCGGGGGGACTGTCACCGGGGAGCTGTTTTTT
CSARDRSSGGTVTGELFF
>-|TRBV20-1|TRBJ1-1|many
TGCAGTGCTTCGCGCACCTTCGACGGGAAGGGCACTGAAGCTTTCTTT
CSASRTFDGKGTEAFF
>TRBD1|TRBV5-1|TRBJ2-7|-
TGCGCCAGCAGCCCAGCCGGACCGACGACAGGGGATGGTTCCTACGAGCAGTACTTC
CASSPAGPTTGDGSYEQYF
>TRBD1|TRBV12-3/TRBV12-4|TRBJ1-2|few
TGTGCCAGCAGTTTACGGCGCAGGGGGCGAGGCTACACCTTC
CASSLRRRGRGYTF
>-|TRBV10-3|TRBJ1-1|many
TGTGCCATCAAATCGGGAGCGATGAACACTGAAGCTTTCTTT
CAIKSGAMNTEAFF
>-|TRBV25-1|TRBJ1-2|-
TGTGCCAGCAGTGAATCTGGCAGGGTTATTGGCTACACCTTC
CASSESGRVIGYTF
>-|TRBV11-2|TRBJ2-3|-
TGTGCCAGCAGCTCGTCCCGCGCGGGATACACAGATACGCAGTATTTT
CASSSSRAGYTDTQYF
>-|TRBV27|TRBJ1-2|few
TGTGCCAGCAGTTTAAGACAGGACGCAAACTACACCTTC
CASSLRQDANYTF
>-|TRBV21-1|TRBJ2-3|-
TGTGCCAGCAGCAAAGTCATGGGGGGCTGGACAGATACGCAGTATTTT
CASSKVMGGWTDTQYF
>TRBD1|TRBV5-1|TRBJ2-5|many
TGCGCCAGCAGCTATGGGGCGACAGGGATTGAAGAGACCCAGTACTTC
CASSYGATGIEETQYF
>TRBD2|TRBV7-2|TRBJ2-5|-
TGTGCCAGCAACAATCTAGCGGGGAACCAAGAGACCCAGTACTTC
CASNNLAGNQETQYF
>-|TRBV28|TRBJ2-7|few
TGTGCCAGCAGTTTAGGCAGGGGCGAGTTACTAGTCGAGCAGTACTTC
CASSLGRGELLVEQYF
>-|TRBV28|TRBJ2-5|many
TGTGCCAGCAGTTCTTCAGGGGAAGAGACCCAGTACTTC
CASSSSGEETQYF
>TRBD1|TRBV13|TRBJ2-7|few
TGTGCCAGCAGCGTGGCCGGGACAGTAGGGCACGAGCAGTACTTC
CASSVAGTVGHEQYF
>-|TRBV6-2/TRBV6-3|TRBJ2-7|few
TGTGCCAGCAGTTCCGGGACCGATTACTACGAGCAGTACTTC
CASSSGTDYYEQYF